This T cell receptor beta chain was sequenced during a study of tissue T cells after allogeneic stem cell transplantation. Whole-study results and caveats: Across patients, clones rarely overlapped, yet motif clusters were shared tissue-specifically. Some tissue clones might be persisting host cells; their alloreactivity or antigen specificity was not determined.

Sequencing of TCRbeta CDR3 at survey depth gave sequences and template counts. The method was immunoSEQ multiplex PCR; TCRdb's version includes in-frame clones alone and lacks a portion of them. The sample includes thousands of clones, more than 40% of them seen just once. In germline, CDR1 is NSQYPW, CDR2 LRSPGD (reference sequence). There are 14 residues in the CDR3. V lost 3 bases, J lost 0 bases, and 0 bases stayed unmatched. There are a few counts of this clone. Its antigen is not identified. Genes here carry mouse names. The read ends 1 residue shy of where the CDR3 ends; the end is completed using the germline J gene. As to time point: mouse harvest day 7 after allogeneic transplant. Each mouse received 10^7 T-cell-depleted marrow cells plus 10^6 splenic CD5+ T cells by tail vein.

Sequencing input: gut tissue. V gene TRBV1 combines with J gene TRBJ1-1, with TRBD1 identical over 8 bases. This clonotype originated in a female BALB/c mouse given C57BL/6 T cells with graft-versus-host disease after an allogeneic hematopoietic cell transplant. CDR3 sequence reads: CTCSADRANTEVFF. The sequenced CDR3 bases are TGCACCTGCAGTGCGGACAGGGCAAACACAGAAGTCTTC.